Listed below are T cell receptor beta chains from one sample, sequenced in a study of regulatory T cells in long-lasting Graves disease. TCRdb analysed the multiplex PCR reads with MiXCR anew, one entry per CDR3 protein. Among around 510,000 distinct CDR3 sequences listed, less than 25% were seen once. The sample consisted of peripheral blood mononuclear cells (PBMCs), taken when the disease was refractory, from a patient treated with antithyroid drugs. The receptors shown here come from a female donor with Graves disease. Both conserved end residues are trimmed from each CDR3. D genes are given only for firm matches. Size tells how often a clone was seen (once, few, many) or the class of an expanded clone, and some rows leave it out.

V: TRBV5-1; length: 14; D: TRBD2; size: few; CDR3: ASSGGLAGVPYEQY
V: TRBV28; length: 13; D: TRBD1; size: .; CDR3: ASSLSDRVVNEQF
V: TRBV15; length: 12; D: .; size: many; CDR3: ATSRAGQGETQY
V: TRBV19; length: 10; D: .; size: few; CDR3: ASSGVGQPQH
V: TRBV20-1; length: 13; D: .; size: .; CDR3: SARVDGSRQETQY
V: TRBV28; length: 13; D: TRBD1; size: many; CDR3: ASRERGQGSYEQY
V: TRBV12-3/TRBV12-4; length: 12; D: .; size: .; CDR3: ASRALGNTGELF
V: TRBV6-5; length: 11; D: .; size: many; CDR3: ASSYNGNTEAF
V: TRBV29-1; length: 11; D: .; size: few; CDR3: SVRQAQTYEQY
V: TRBV11-2; length: 10; D: .; size: many; CDR3: ASSLIDYEQY
V: TRBV30; length: 11; D: .; size: few; CDR3: AWSSGVSYEQY
V: TRBV7-2; length: 10; D: .; size: few; CDR3: ASSRFRGGYT
V: TRBV2; length: 10; D: .; size: many; CDR3: ASSKDWYEQY
V: TRBV25-1; length: 12; D: .; size: .; CDR3: ASSETKPPETQY
V: TRBV12-3/TRBV12-4; length: 9; D: .; size: many; CDR3: ASSLNHEQY
V: TRBV19; length: 10; D: .; size: many; CDR3: ASSMSEVGYT
V: TRBV9; length: 13; D: TRBD2; size: .; CDR3: ASSVKGRETGELF
V: TRBV5-1; length: 11; D: .; size: .; CDR3: ASSPDGNYEQY
V: TRBV20-1; length: 12; D: TRBD1; size: .; CDR3: SASEGARYNEQF
V: TRBV5-6; length: 15; D: TRBD1; size: .; CDR3: ASSLAGGRTGPHEQY
V: TRBV9; length: 13; D: TRBD1; size: many; CDR3: ASSVGGQGHTEAF
V: TRBV7-9; length: 12; D: .; size: many; CDR3: ASSLVDTAYEQY
V: TRBV6-5; length: 14; D: .; size: many; CDR3: ASSYLEGLNTGELF
V: TRBV15; length: 15; D: TRBD1; size: many; CDR3: ATSRIPAQGAEETQY
V: TRBV7-9; length: 15; D: TRBD2; size: .; CDR3: ASSHWTSEKTRGELF
V: TRBV7-3; length: 17; D: TRBD1; size: many; CDR3: ASSLRTKQGVFYNSPLH
V: TRBV4-2; length: 12; D: TRBD1; size: .; CDR3: ASSEQGARHEQY
V: TRBV29-1; length: 10; D: .; size: few; CDR3: SVGDVALEQY
V: TRBV10-3; length: 11; D: .; size: few; CDR3: AIGGSGNTEAF
V: TRBV20-1; length: 11; D: .; size: .; CDR3: SATSGVGSPLH
V: TRBV11-2; length: 12; D: TRBD1; size: many; CDR3: ASSLGQVAYEQY
V: TRBV29-1; length: 11; D: .; size: few; CDR3: SVEGDWGDEQY
V: TRBV28; length: 10; D: .; size: many; CDR3: AGRDNTGELF
V: TRBV6-1; length: 12; D: TRBD1; size: many; CDR3: ASSSGQGAGGYT
V: TRBV4-1; length: 14; D: .; size: .; CDR3: ASSQEGGTGRYEQY
V: TRBV12-3/TRBV12-4; length: 12; D: TRBD1; size: many; CDR3: ASCRGRLSEKLF
V: TRBV7-8; length: 14; D: .; size: .; CDR3: ASSPGSSGKQETQY
V: TRBV20-1; length: 13; D: TRBD1; size: .; CDR3: SANSPGQLSYEQY
V: TRBV28; length: 10; D: TRBD1; size: .; CDR3: ASTGQGAEAF
V: TRBV7-9; length: 13; D: .; size: .; CDR3: ASSPHLSSYNEQF
V: TRBV5-1; length: 13; D: .; size: .; CDR3: ASSPYRVNTGELF
V: TRBV3-1; length: 12; D: TRBD2; size: few; CDR3: ASSQREGKDEQY
V: TRBV20-1; length: 8; D: .; size: few; CDR3: SAYDYEQY
V: TRBV12-3/TRBV12-4; length: 13; D: .; size: many; CDR3: ASTKEGAANSPLH
V: TRBV4-1; length: 12; D: TRBD1; size: .; CDR3: ASSPGQDTGELF
V: TRBV20-1; length: 12; D: TRBD2; size: .; CDR3: SARPTSVTYEQY
V: TRBV5-1; length: 13; D: .; size: .; CDR3: ASSLRPAYQETQY
V: TRBV4-2; length: 16; D: .; size: .; CDR3: ASSQEESRRMGNTEAF
V: TRBV9; length: 13; D: .; size: few; CDR3: ASSVDSDFLYGYT
V: TRBV30; length: 13; D: TRBD1; size: many; CDR3: AWNTGTAVRSPLH